A few counts support the clone carrying this T cell receptor (beta chain). This specimen belongs to a study of response to subunit inactivated influenza vaccine. TCRdb reprocessed the RT-PCR reads with MiXCR, giving one entry per CDR3 protein. The repertoire holds hundreds of thousands of distinct CDR3 sequences, with 12% to 15% as singletons. The germline gives CDR1 GTSNPN, CDR2 SVGIG (reference sequence). V was clipped by 2 bases and J by 1 base, with 8 bases between them. The CDR3 length is 13 residues. The receptor was isolated from a man over 45 who received an inactivated influenza vaccine. The sequenced sample was PBMCs from blood, obtained approximately 15 days before vaccination. The rearrangement joins TRBV30 to TRBJ1-1; D gene unclear. As DNA, the CDR3 is TGTGCCTGGAGTCAAGGATGGAACACTGAAGCTTTCTTT. Translating it yields CAWSQGWNTEAFF.